This is a list of T cell receptor beta chains from one sample in a study of a mutant IDH1 vaccine in newly diagnosed glioma. This table comes from immunoSEQ multiplex PCR, and its TCRdb copy is limited to in-frame clones, with some not included. The profile shows 40,000 or so clones, around nine tenths of them singletons. Source: PBMCs, taken from a glioma patient treated with radiotherapy, temozolomide or both. Every receptor here comes from a man younger than 35 with glioma. Both conserved end residues are part of each CDR3. A D gene is named only where the DNA matches it firmly. A row's size may be missing; if present it is once, few, many or a size class.

v_gene: TRBV5-4
j_gene: TRBJ2-3
d_gene: TRBD1
abundance: .
CDR3nt: TGTGCCAGCAGCTTGGGACAGGGGGCTCCCACGCAGTATTTT
CDR3aa: CASSLGQGAPTQYF

v_gene: TRBV7-9
j_gene: TRBJ2-7
d_gene: .
abundance: .
CDR3nt: TGTGCCAGCAGCTTAGACGCCTCCTACGAGCAGTACTTC
CDR3aa: CASSLDASYEQYF

v_gene: TRBV9
j_gene: TRBJ2-5
d_gene: .
abundance: .
CDR3nt: TGTGCCAGCAGCGTAGAAGGGACTGGGACAATACAAGAGACCCAGTACTTC
CDR3aa: CASSVEGTGTIQETQYF

v_gene: TRBV5-5
j_gene: TRBJ1-3
d_gene: .
abundance: .
CDR3nt: TGTGCCAGCAGCTTCGGACTGACGATGGCCTCTGGAAACACCATATATTTT
CDR3aa: CASSFGLTMASGNTIYF

v_gene: TRBV5-1
j_gene: TRBJ2-2
d_gene: .
abundance: .
CDR3nt: TGCGCCAGCAGCTTACCGGGACATGGGGGTTTAGACACCGGGGAGCTGTTTTTT
CDR3aa: CASSLPGHGGLDTGELFF

v_gene: TRBV27
j_gene: TRBJ2-5
d_gene: TRBD1
abundance: .
CDR3nt: TGTGCCAGCGGCCGGGACAGGGCAGAGACCCAGTACTTC
CDR3aa: CASGRDRAETQYF

v_gene: TRBV5-4
j_gene: TRBJ2-2
d_gene: .
abundance: .
CDR3nt: TGTGCCAGCAGCTTGGCACCCCCCCAGGTCACCGGGGAGCTGTTTTTT
CDR3aa: CASSLAPPQVTGELFF

v_gene: TRBV30
j_gene: TRBJ2-2
d_gene: TRBD2
abundance: .
CDR3nt: TGTGCCGGGCAGCGGGGAGCGAGGTTGAACACCGGGGAGCTGTTTTTT
CDR3aa: CAGQRGARLNTGELFF

v_gene: TRBV6-5
j_gene: TRBJ1-2
d_gene: .
abundance: .
CDR3nt: TGTGCCAGCAGTTACGGGGGTTCCCAAGGCTACACCTTC
CDR3aa: CASSYGGSQGYTF

v_gene: TRBV4-3
j_gene: TRBJ2-7
d_gene: TRBD2
abundance: .
CDR3nt: TGCGCCAGCAGCCAAGAGCTAGCGGGAGGGACCTACGAGCAGTACTTC
CDR3aa: CASSQELAGGTYEQYF

v_gene: TRBV6-1
j_gene: TRBJ1-2
d_gene: .
abundance: .
CDR3nt: TGTGCCAGCTCGGAAACTTATGGCTACACCTTC
CDR3aa: CASSETYGYTF

v_gene: TRBV28
j_gene: TRBJ2-6
d_gene: .
abundance: .
CDR3nt: TGTGCCAGCAGTCCGGGGAGCTCTGGGGCCAACGTCCTGACTTTC
CDR3aa: CASSPGSSGANVLTF

v_gene: TRBV6-1
j_gene: TRBJ2-7
d_gene: .
abundance: .
CDR3nt: TGTGCCAGCAGCTCTGGGGGGAGCTCCTACGAGCAGTACTTC
CDR3aa: CASSSGGSSYEQYF

v_gene: TRBV27
j_gene: TRBJ2-7
d_gene: .
abundance: .
CDR3nt: TGTGCCAGCAAACGAACGGGAGCGCTCCCCGAGCAGTACTTC
CDR3aa: CASKRTGALPEQYF

v_gene: TRBV27
j_gene: TRBJ2-1
d_gene: TRBD2
abundance: .
CDR3nt: TGTGCCAGCAGTCTAGCGGGATCGGGTGAGCAGTTCTTC
CDR3aa: CASSLAGSGEQFF

v_gene: TRBV10-3
j_gene: TRBJ1-3
d_gene: .
abundance: .
CDR3nt: TGTGCCATCAGATTAGACAGCTCTGGAAACACCATATATTTT
CDR3aa: CAIRLDSSGNTIYF

v_gene: TRBV10-1
j_gene: TRBJ2-1
d_gene: .
abundance: .
CDR3nt: TGCGCCAGCAGTGGGACCGGACAGCCTGACGGTGAGCAGTTCTTC
CDR3aa: CASSGTGQPDGEQFF

v_gene: TRBV4-3
j_gene: TRBJ2-1
d_gene: .
abundance: .
CDR3nt: TGCGCCAGCAGCCAAGATCGGGGCAGGGTGAGTGAGCAGTTCTTC
CDR3aa: CASSQDRGRVSEQFF

v_gene: TRBV27
j_gene: TRBJ1-5
d_gene: .
abundance: .
CDR3nt: TGTGCCAGCAGGGAACTAGGGGGCAATCAGCCCCAGCATTTT
CDR3aa: CASRELGGNQPQHF

v_gene: TRBV30
j_gene: TRBJ1-1
d_gene: .
abundance: .
CDR3nt: TGTGCCTGGAACATGGGTCACCTACCTGAAGCTTTCTTT
CDR3aa: CAWNMGHLPEAFF

v_gene: TRBV7-2
j_gene: TRBJ1-4
d_gene: .
abundance: .
CDR3nt: TGTGCCAGCAGCTTACGGGCAGGGTCGGAGGAAAAACTGTTTTTT
CDR3aa: CASSLRAGSEEKLFF

v_gene: TRBV30
j_gene: TRBJ1-1
d_gene: .
abundance: once
CDR3nt: TGTGCCTGGAGTCGCGTCGCGAACACTGAAGCTTTCTTT
CDR3aa: CAWSRVANTEAFF

v_gene: TRBV30
j_gene: TRBJ1-1
d_gene: .
abundance: .
CDR3nt: TGTGCCTGGAGTCCCGGGGTGCTCGCTGAAGCTTTCTTT
CDR3aa: CAWSPGVLAEAFF

v_gene: TRBV4-1
j_gene: TRBJ2-7
d_gene: .
abundance: .
CDR3nt: TGCGCCAGCAGCTTCCGGGACGGGGACTACGAGCAGTACTTC
CDR3aa: CASSFRDGDYEQYF

v_gene: TRBV15
j_gene: TRBJ1-1
d_gene: .
abundance: .
CDR3nt: TGTGCCACCAGCAGAGAGGCAGGTCTGACTGAAGCTTTCTTT
CDR3aa: CATSREAGLTEAFF